The 31 T cell receptor beta chains below come from one sample, sequenced in a study of control samples from healthy donors and cancer patients. This table comes from immunoSEQ multiplex PCR, and its TCRdb copy is limited to in-frame clones, with some not included. In the table there are some 120,000 clones, over 75% of which are singletons. The material sequenced was blood. The receptors originated from a man in his 60s in good health.

The CDR3 DNA reads TGTGCCAGCAGTCAACAGGGGGACGAGCAGTACTTC. Its translation is CASSQQGDEQYF. The rearrangement joins TRBV7-2 to TRBJ2-7; 8 nucleotides line up with TRBD1. CDR3 size: 12 residues. The germline V gene has CDR1 SGHTA and CDR2 FQGNSA. V dropped 6 bases and J dropped 5; count of bases not matched to a gene: 3.

V and J are TRBV15 and TRBJ1-1; no reliable D call. This CDR3 has 15 residues. From germline, CDR1 is LNHNV and CDR2 YYDKDF (reference sequence). Trimming pared 0 bases from V and 5 bases from J, leaving 13 bases between. The CDR3 nucleotides read TGTGCCACCAGCAGAGATTTTGGGAAAGGGACTGAAGCTTTCTTT. Translating it yields CATSRDFGKGTEAFF.

This clone was detected a few times. The chain carries TRBV28 and TRBJ1-1; D call uncertain. The CDR3 covers 14 residues. Germline CDR1 MDHEN, CDR2 SYDVKM. Trimming pared 2 bases from V and 1 base from J, leaving 8 bases between. The CDR3 protein is CASSLGTPNTEAFF. The CDR3 bases are TGTGCCAGCAGTTTAGGCACCCCGAACACTGAAGCTTTCTTT.

The chain joins TRBV6-5 to TRBJ1-2; 8 bases are shared with TRBD1. This CDR3 spans 16 amino acids. CDR1 is MNHEY and CDR2 is SVGAGI in the germline V gene. The V and J ends lost 4 bases and 4 bases, in that order; junction bases with no gene match: 11. Written as DNA, the CDR3 is TGTGCCAGCAGTTCCGCCGGGACAGGAGAGGTCTATGGCTACACCTTC. The encoded protein is CASSSAGTGEVYGYTF.

The chain has TRBV9 and TRBJ2-2, with D unresolved. The CDR3 covers 14 residues. Per the germline V gene, CDR1 is SGDLS and CDR2 is YYNGEE. V was shortened by 4 bases and J by 6 bases, with 13 bases between the two germline ends. The CDR3 is CASSPPARSGELFF. CDR3 DNA sequence: TGTGCCAGCAGCCCCCCAGCTCGGTCCGGGGAGCTGTTTTTT.

V and J are TRBV5-1 and TRBJ1-1; 8 bases match TRBD1. Germline V CDR1 and CDR2: SGHRS, YFSETQ. V was pared by 4 bases and J by 1 base, with 9 bases of the junction left unmatched. The CDR3 consists of 16 residues. CDR3 sequence (DNA): TGCGCCAGCAGCCGAGTCGGACAGGGAAGGAACACTGAAGCTTTCTTT. It is translated as CASSRVGQGRNTEAFF.

This rearrangement joins TRBV15 to TRBJ1-2; possible D gene TRBD1, 6 bases. The V and J ends lost 1 base and 6 bases respectively, with 9 bases between them. CDR1 is LNHNV, CDR2 YYDKDF, per germline (reference sequence). This CDR3 spans 13 amino acids. The CDR3 spells CATSRATGNGYTF. CDR3 nucleotide sequence: TGTGCCACCAGCAGAGCCACAGGGAATGGCTACACCTTC.

The chain combines TRBV28 with TRBJ1-5; no reliable D call. Germline assignment: CDR1 MDHEN and CDR2 SYDVKM. The CDR3 has 15 amino acids. Trimming shortened V by 9 bases and J by 0 bases, and 15 bases separated the two germline ends. CDR3 sequence: CASTSHGASNQPQHF. The CDR3 region has the DNA TGTGCCAGTACATCACATGGAGCTAGCAATCAGCCCCAGCATTTT. The full variable domain, rest sourced from reference TRBV28 and TRBJ1-5, is DVKVTQSSRYLVKRTGEKVFLECVQDMDHENMFWYRQDPGLGLRLIYFSYDVKMKEKGDIPEGYSVSREKKERFSLILESASTNQTSMYLCASTSHGASNQPQHFGDGTRLSIL.

The genes are TRBV24-1 and TRBJ2-5; 14 bases map to TRBD2. This CDR3 is 16 amino acids long. Germline-derived CDR1 and CDR2 are KGHDR and SFDVKD. Germline trimming cut 7 bases from V and 2 bases from J; bases unmatched to any gene: 5. The CDR3 region has the DNA TGTGCCACCAGCCTAGGACTAGCGGGGGGACAAGAGACCCAGTACTTC. Protein product: CATSLGLAGGQETQYF.

This chain uses TRBV28 with TRBJ1-5, with D hard to call. The CDR3 runs to 15 residues. Trimming cost V 0 bases and J 0 bases, with 6 bases left between them. Germline CDR1 is MDHEN and CDR2 is SYDVKM. CDR3 bases: TGTGCCAGCAGTTTATGGGGTGATAGCAATCAGCCCCAGCATTTT. Encoded protein: CASSLWGDSNQPQHF.

This clone was recorded once. The chain is built from TRBV19 and TRBJ1-1, with TRBD1 matching 10 bases. Trimming at V came to 7 bases and at J to 5 bases, leaving 7 bases not matched to a gene. This CDR3 spans 14 amino acids. Germline V gene data show CDR1 as LNHDA and CDR2 as SQIVND (reference sequence). The CDR3 loop is CASIGTGEWTEAFF. In DNA form, the CDR3 reads TGTGCCAGTATCGGGACAGGGGAATGGACTGAAGCTTTCTTT.

The rearrangement joins TRBV28 to TRBJ1-5, with 7 bases fitting TRBD1. The J segment lost 0 bases and the V segment lost 5 bases, leaving 7 bases of the junction unmatched. This CDR3 is 16 amino acids long. Germline CDR1 MDHEN, CDR2 SYDVKM. CDR3 DNA sequence: TGTGCCAGCAGTGAAGACAGGGCCTATAGCAATCAGCCCCAGCATTTT. Its protein product is CASSEDRAYSNQPQHF. The variable domain in full, with the rest retrieved from reference TRBV28 and TRBJ1-5, is DVKVTQSSRYLVKRTGEKVFLECVQDMDHENMFWYRQDPGLGLRLIYFSYDVKMKEKGDIPEGYSVSREKKERFSLILESASTNQTSMYLCASSEDRAYSNQPQHFGDGTRLSIL.

The V call is TRBV7-2, the J call TRBJ1-3; possibly TRBD1 for D (6 bases). Per the germline V gene, CDR1 is SGHTA and CDR2 is FQGNSA. V lost 5 bases to trimming and J lost 2 bases, with 16 bases between them. This CDR3 spans 16 amino acids. The CDR3 sequence: CASSATGTNTGNTIYF. DNA for the CDR3: TGTGCCAGCAGCGCGACCGGGACAAATACTGGAAACACCATATATTTT.

This clone has a handful of counts. V and J are TRBV9 and TRBJ1-6, with no clear D. V lost 3 bases and J 0 bases, leaving 4 bases between the germline ends. Germline CDR1 and CDR2: SGDLS and YYNGEE. This CDR3 contains 14 residues. The CDR3 DNA reads as TGTGCCAGCAGCGGGGGCTCCTATAATTCACCCCTCCACTTT. Protein product: CASSGGSYNSPLHF.

This clone was counted only a few times. The rearrangement joins TRBV19 to TRBJ2-6; no reliable D call. V lost 6 bases, J lost 0 bases, and 9 bases lay in between. Germline assignment: CDR1 LNHDA and CDR2 SQIVND (reference sequence). The CDR3 runs to 15 residues. This CDR3 is CASSQMNSGANVLTF. CDR3 nucleotide sequence: TGTGCCAGTAGCCAGATGAACTCTGGGGCCAACGTCCTGACTTTC.

The chain is built from TRBV25-1 and TRBJ1-4; a possible D gene is TRBD1 (5 bases). This CDR3 region has 15 residues. Germline V gives CDR1 MGHDK, CDR2 SYGVNS. Trimming took 5 bases from V and 3 from J, leaving 13 bases between them. The CDR3 coding sequence is TGTGCCAGCAGTTTCGGGGCCCCAGCTAATGAAAAACTGTTTTTT. Its translation is CASSFGAPANEKLFF. Variable domain in full (rest from reference TRBV25-1 and TRBJ1-4): EADIYQTPRYLVIGTGKKITLECSQTMGHDKMYWYQQDPGMELHLIHYSYGVNSTEKGDLSSESTVSRIRTEHFPLTLESARPSHTSQYLCASSFGAPANEKLFFGSGTQLSVL.

This clone was recorded once. The V gene is TRBV2, the J gene TRBJ1-4; D possibly corresponds to TRBD1 (6 bases). CDR1 is SNHLY and CDR2 is FYNNEI in the germline V gene. Trimming took 6 bases from V and 2 from J, leaving 22 bases between them. The CDR3 runs 18 residues. The CDR3 sequence is CASSPRGGWGFTNEKLFF. CDR3 nucleotide sequence: TGTGCCAGCAGCCCTCGGGGGGGCTGGGGATTTACTAATGAAAAACTGTTTTTT.

The chain recombines TRBV14 with TRBJ2-7, with D tentatively TRBD1 (6 bases). The V and J ends lost 3 bases and 0 bases respectively, with 15 bases between them. The CDR3 has 16 residues. Germline assignment: CDR1 SGHDN and CDR2 FVKESK. CDR3 sequence (DNA): TGTGCCAGCAGCCAGACCGGGACACCAAGCTCCTACGAGCAGTACTTC. Encoded protein: CASSQTGTPSSYEQYF.

Worth noting for this clone: The identical CDR3 is also encoded by other nucleotide sequences in the sample. V usage is TRBV5-1 and J usage is TRBJ2-1; D is unclear. This CDR3 contains 13 residues. The germline V gene has CDR1 SGHRS and CDR2 YFSETQ. Between the trimmed V and J ends, which lost 1 base and 4 bases, there was a span of 6 bases. CDR3 nucleotide sequence: TGCGCCAGCAGCTTGTCGGGTTACAATGAGCAGTTCTTC. Residues: CASSLSGYNEQFF.

This chain joins TRBV6-6 and TRBJ2-6, with D hard to call. This CDR3 region has 14 residues. Trimming cost V 2 bases and J 0 bases, with 2 bases left between them. Germline assignment: CDR1 MNHNY and CDR2 SVGAGI (reference sequence). CDR3 nucleotides: TGTGCCAGCAGTTACGACTCTGGGGCCAACGTCCTGACTTTC. It translates to CASSYDSGANVLTF.

The J gene is TRBJ2-1, the V gene TRBV21-1; TRBD2 is the table's D call, not checked against the DNA. TRBV21-1 is classified as a pseudogene. CDR3 size: 18 residues. For the CDR3, the DNA is TGTGCCAGCAGCAAAGGTCCAACGGGGAGGGGTAAATACAATGAGCAGTTCTTC. Its translation is CASSKGPTGRGKYNEQFF.

The chain is built from TRBV18 and TRBJ2-5; 14 nucleotides align to TRBD2. The CDR3 totals 16 residues. Trimming took 1 base from V and 2 from J; bases not matched to a gene: 0. Germline assignment: CDR1 KGHSH and CDR2 LQKENI. The CDR3 DNA sequence: TGTGCCAGCTCACCACGACTAGCGGGGGGGCAAGAGACCCAGTACTTC. Translating it yields CASSPRLAGGQETQYF.

The chain has TRBV7-9 and TRBJ2-7; maybe TRBD2 (5 bases). The V end lost 5 bases, the J end lost 5 bases, and 10 bases lay between the germline ends. CDR3 length equals 12 residues. Germline-derived CDR1 and CDR2 are SEHNR and FQNEAQ (reference sequence). This CDR3 reads CASSLTGDEQYF. The CDR3 DNA follows: TGTGCCAGCAGCCTTACCGGGGACGAGCAGTACTTC.

The chain uses TRBV6-2 or TRBV6-3 and TRBJ2-1; TRBD1 might be the D (6 bases). This CDR3 has 15 residues. Germline values: CDR1 MNHEY, CDR2 SVGEGT. V gave up 6 bases and J gave up 2 bases, with 14 bases separating them. DNA for the CDR3: TGTGCCAGCAGCCTCCATGGGACACCCTACAATGAGCAGTTCTTC. Its translation: CASSLHGTPYNEQFF.

V gene TRBV6-2 or TRBV6-3 combines with J gene TRBJ2-2; D possibly uses TRBD1 or TRBD2 (6 bases each). The V end was cut by 0 bases, the J end by 3 bases, with 20 bases between. Germline-derived CDR1 and CDR2 are MNHEY and SVGEGT. The CDR3 covers 19 residues. The CDR3 reads CASSYSINGGAPYTGELFF. CDR3 coding DNA: TGTGCCAGCAGTTACTCGATAAACGGGGGCGCCCCCTACACCGGGGAGCTGTTTTTT.

With respect to this clone: Other DNA variants within this sample encode the same CDR3. The J gene is TRBJ2-7, the V gene TRBV5-1; 10 bases are shared with TRBD1. The CDR3 has 14 residues. Germline trimming cut 5 bases from V and 1 base from J; bases unmatched to any gene: 3. Germline lookup yields CDR1 SGHRS and CDR2 YFSETQ. The CDR3: CASSRTGGSYEQYF. The CDR3 DNA reads TGCGCCAGCAGTCGGACAGGGGGATCCTACGAGCAGTACTTC.

This chain links TRBV3-1 (or the pseudogene TRBV3-2) with TRBJ2-1, with a possible D match to TRBD2 (6 bases). This CDR3 region has 15 residues. The germline V gene has CDR1 LGHDT and CDR2 YNNKEL (reference sequence). V shed 4 bases and J shed 6 bases, with 16 bases lying between them. Written as DNA, the CDR3 is TGTGCCAGCAGCCTTCCGGGGAGCGGGTTCAATGAGCAGTTCTTC. Translation: CASSLPGSGFNEQFF.

The chain is built from TRBV28 and TRBJ1-1; D not resolved. The CDR3 covers 11 residues. Trimming removed 2 bases from V and 7 bases from J, with 5 bases in between. The germline gives CDR1 MDHEN, CDR2 SYDVKM. CDR3 loop: CASSLNLEAFF. CDR3 nucleotide sequence: TGTGCCAGCAGTTTAAACCTTGAAGCTTTCTTT.

This chain connects TRBV10-1 to TRBJ1-5; the D gene is possibly TRBD1 (5 bases). CDR3 length equals 16 residues. Trimming removed 2 bases at V and 5 bases at J, with 16 bases between. Germline V gene sequence: CDR1 WNHNN, CDR2 SYGVQD (reference sequence). As DNA, the CDR3 is TGCGCCAGCAGTGAGGGCAGACAGACGGAGGATCAGCCCCAGCATTTT. Its translation is CASSEGRQTEDQPQHF.

This clone has just a few counts. V and J are TRBV5-5 and TRBJ2-2; the D is unclear. In germline, CDR1 is SGHKS, CDR2 YYEKEE (reference sequence). Trimming stripped 5 bases from V and 5 bases from J, with 7 bases between. The CDR3 extends over 12 amino acids. CDR3 loop: CASSSTTGELFF. The CDR3, as DNA: TGTGCCAGCAGTTCAACGACCGGGGAGCTGTTTTTT.

The chain carries TRBV24-1 and TRBJ1-5; no clear D gene. CDR3 length: 15 amino acids. V dropped 3 bases and J dropped 5 bases, with 13 bases sitting between them. Germline CDR1 reads KGHDR; CDR2 reads SFDVKD. CDR3 in DNA: TGTGCCACCAGTGATGCGGGAGGGCAGCATCAGCCCCAGCATTTT. It is translated as CATSDAGGQHQPQHF.